A single sample gave rise to the 13 T cell receptor beta chains below, sequenced in a study of T cells after posttransplantation cyclophosphamide. Assay used: immunoSEQ multiplex PCR; TCRdb lists only in-frame clones, some missing. Altogether 40,000 to 60,000 clones were found in the sample, and no singletons occur. The source material was PBMCs. These receptors were obtained from a man in his forties in good health, CMV-negative, and a related stem cell transplant donor.

There are many counts of this clone. The chain joins TRBV6-5 to TRBJ1-4; no clear D gene. Germline V gene lookup returns CDR1 MNHEY and CDR2 SVGAGI. This CDR3 has 14 amino acids. Trimming cost V 7 bases and J 0 bases, with 9 bases left between them. In nucleotides, the CDR3 is TGTGCCAGCAAGAGGATAGCAACTAATGAAAAACTGTTTTTT. It codes for CASKRIATNEKLFF.

This clone was observed at least ten times. The chain couples TRBV7-3 to TRBJ2-1; 14 bases agree with TRBD2. J gave up 6 bases and V 5 bases, and 12 bases lay outside the gene matches. This CDR3 is built from 18 residues. Germline CDR1 SGHTA, CDR2 FQGTGA. The CDR3 loop is CASSPGLAGVQGGNEQFF. CDR3 sequence (DNA): TGTGCCAGCAGCCCGGGACTAGCGGGAGTACAGGGGGGCAATGAGCAGTTCTTC.

About this clone itself: The same CDR3 arises from other DNA sequences in this sample as well. The genes are TRBV29-1 and TRBJ2-1; the match to TRBD2 covers 11 bases. The V gene end was trimmed by 5 bases and the J gene end by 7 bases; junction bases not matched to a gene: 10. Per the germline V gene, CDR1 is SQVTM and CDR2 is ANQGSEA. The CDR3 runs 15 residues. The CDR3: CSVKLTSGMVNEQFF. CDR3 nucleotide sequence: TGCAGCGTTAAACTGACTAGCGGGATGGTTAATGAGCAGTTCTTC.

Many counts were recorded for this clone. This chain links TRBV4-2 with TRBJ2-1; D unclear. Germline lookup yields CDR1 LGHNA and CDR2 YNFKEQ. The CDR3 is made up of 12 amino acids. Trimming cost V 0 bases and J 9 bases, with 6 bases left between them. The chain's CDR3 is CASSQDSTEQFF. In DNA form, the CDR3 reads TGTGCCAGCAGCCAAGATTCTACTGAGCAGTTCTTC.

This clone appeared many times. The junction does not match germline at one end; this may be a read error. This rearrangement joins TRBV18 to TRBJ2-3; D is unclear. Germline values: CDR1 KGHSH, CDR2 LQKENI. CDR3 length equals 12 residues. The CDR3 region has the DNA TGTGCCAGCTCACCACTCACAAATACGCAGTATTTT. The encoded protein is CASSPLTNTQYF.

Many counts were recorded for this clone. The chain has TRBV30 and TRBJ2-5; D remains unclear. This CDR3 is built from 13 residues. The germline gives CDR1 GTSNPN, CDR2 SVGIG (reference sequence). Deletions cut 0 bases from V and 5 bases from J, with 10 bases between. The CDR3 is CAWSVRLRETQYF. The CDR3 DNA is TGTGCCTGGAGTGTACGGCTGAGGGAGACCCAGTACTTC.

This clone was observed at least ten times. J is TRBJ1-1 and V is TRBV27; D is undetermined. V lost 5 bases and J 1 base, leaving 8 bases between the germline ends. In germline, CDR1 is MNHEY, CDR2 SMNVEV (reference sequence). This CDR3 has 13 amino acids. CDR3 protein: CASSVGGNTEAFF. DNA for the CDR3: TGTGCCAGCAGTGTAGGAGGGAACACTGAAGCTTTCTTT.

This clone was seen at least ten times. V and J are TRBV5-1 and TRBJ2-2, with D perhaps matching TRBD2 (6 bases). Trimming took 3 bases from V and 5 from J, leaving 8 bases between them. Germline V lookup: CDR1 SGHRS, CDR2 YFSETQ. The CDR3 runs 13 residues. The CDR3 bases are TGCGCCAGCAGCTCGGGGGAGACCGGGGAGCTGTTTTTT. Amino acid sequence: CASSSGETGELFF.

In its sample, this clone was seen many times. J is TRBJ1-1 and V is TRBV6-5; 7 bases align to TRBD1. This CDR3 region has 15 residues. The germline V gene has CDR1 MNHEY and CDR2 SVGAGI. Unmatched junction bases numbered 14, after V lost 2 bases and J lost 11 bases. The CDR3 DNA follows: TGTGCCAGCAGTTACAGCCAGGGGGGCAGTCTCGGGGCTTTCTTT. Translated: CASSYSQGGSLGAFF.

In its sample, this clone was seen many times. CDR3 in amino acids: CASSFSWRAEAFF. The CDR3 DNA sequence: TGTGCCAGCAGTTTTTCCTGGCGGGCTGAAGCTTTCTTT. The V and J genes are TRBV28 and TRBJ1-1; no firm D call. The germline CDR1 and CDR2 sequences are MDHEN and SYDVKM. V dropped 3 bases and J dropped 6 bases, with 11 bases sitting between them. The CDR3 spans 13 residues. The whole variable domain, remainder taken from reference TRBV28 and TRBJ1-1, is DVKVTQSSRYLVKRTGEKVFLECVQDMDHENMFWYRQDPGLGLRLIYFSYDVKMKEKGDIPEGYSVSREKKERFSLILESASTNQTSMYLCASSFSWRAEAFFGQGTRLTVV.

This clone was recorded at least ten times. This chain connects TRBV6-5 to TRBJ2-1; 10 bases are a match to TRBD2. The CDR3 consists of 14 residues. Germline trimming cut 6 bases from V and 5 bases from J; bases unmatched to any gene: 4. The germline V gene encodes CDR1 MNHEY and CDR2 SVGAGI. Here the CDR3 reads CASRLAGSNNEQFF. In DNA form, the CDR3 reads TGTGCCAGCAGACTAGCGGGATCCAACAATGAGCAGTTCTTC.

This clone was seen ten or more times. The V call is TRBV27, the J call TRBJ2-7; 8 nucleotides agree with TRBD1. With 3 bases clipped from V and 6 bases from J, the junction kept 7 bases outside the gene matches. This CDR3 is built from 14 residues. Germline values: CDR1 MNHEY, CDR2 SMNVEV (reference sequence). CDR3 protein: CASSFSRTGPEQYF. The CDR3 coding sequence is TGTGCCAGCAGTTTTAGCCGGACAGGGCCCGAGCAGTACTTC.

This clone has at least ten counts. The chain carries TRBV7-3 and TRBJ2-1; 7 bases fit TRBD2. J was trimmed by 2 bases and V by 5 bases; bases with no gene match: 3. The CDR3 covers 14 residues. In germline, CDR1 is SGHTA, CDR2 FQGTGA. Written as DNA, the CDR3 is TGTGCCAGCAGCGTGGGGGGGACCTACAATGAGCAGTTCTTC. Amino acids: CASSVGGTYNEQFF.